This T cell receptor beta chain was profiled in a study of CD8 T cells in Susac syndrome. A note on this clonotype: Its antigen is still unknown.

Sequencing of TCR beta was undertaken in CD8+ and CD4+ T cells derived from blood. The multiple sclerosis control cohort comprised treatment-naive individuals presenting with stable or active relapsing-remitting disease. RNA amounts of roughly 0.45 to 1 ug underwent reverse transcription with random hexamers. Multiplex PCR with immunoSEQ amplified the TCR beta CDR3 across 54 Vbeta and 13 Jbeta. TCRdb re-analysed the immunoSEQ multiplex PCR reads in MiXCR, keeping a single row per CDR3 protein. The sample lists about 280,000 distinct CDR3 sequences, more than 75% occurring once. Study-wide points: Only a relatively small number of individuals were included in the TCR sequencing and HLA analysis.

CDR1 is LNHNV and CDR2 is YYDKDF in the germline V gene (reference sequence). Between the trimmed V and J ends, which lost 5 bases and 0 bases, there was a span of 11 bases. CDR3 size: 14 residues. The sample consisted of CD8+ T cells from PBMCs. The TCR was taken from a human donor with multiple sclerosis. The chain combines TRBV15 with TRBJ2-7; no firm D call. Here the CDR3 reads CATSGASNSYEQYF. DNA for the CDR3: TGTGCCACCAGCGGAGCTTCTAACTCCTACGAGCAGTACTTC.